The rows below give T cell receptor beta chains drawn from one sample of a study of blood T cell repertoires in COVID-19. Only in-frame clones appear in the TCRdb table, and some are missing; sequencing was by immunoSEQ multiplex PCR. The data hold about 170,000 clones, with around four fifths observed a single time. Sequencing was performed on peripheral blood. All receptors come from an elderly woman with COVID-19, enrolled during active disease. Both conserved end residues are part of each CDR3. The D gene is left open where the match is weak. Size is stated for part of the rows, as once, few or many counts, or as a class when the clone is expanded.

V gene	D gene	clone size	J gene	CDR3 protein	CDR3 DNA
TRBV7-6	-	-	TRBJ2-2	CASSLQELNTGELFF	TGTGCCAGCAGCTTACAGGAATTGAACACCGGGGAGCTGTTTTTT
TRBV5-1	TRBD2	-	TRBJ2-5	CASSLGTSIGQETQYF	TGCGCCAGCAGCTTAGGGACTAGCATTGGTCAAGAGACCCAGTACTTC
TRBV5-1	-	-	TRBJ2-1	CASSLSSYNEQFF	TGCGCCAGCAGCCTGAGCTCCTACAATGAGCAGTTCTTC
TRBV28	-	-	TRBJ1-5	CASSLGHFSNQPQHF	TGTGCCAGCAGTCTGGGACACTTTAGCAATCAGCCCCAGCATTTT
TRBV5-1	TRBD1	-	TRBJ2-7	CASSLALGQGWEQYF	TGCGCCAGCAGCTTGGCCCTAGGACAGGGGTGGGAGCAGTACTTC
TRBV9	-	-	TRBJ2-3	CASSVPMGLTTDTQYF	TGTGCCAGCAGCGTCCCCATGGGGCTCACCACAGATACGCAGTATTTT
TRBV3-1/TRBV3-2	-	-	TRBJ1-2	CASSLLGVQGGGYTF	TGTGCCAGCAGCCTCCTTGGGGTGCAGGGTGGAGGCTACACCTTC
TRBV28	TRBD2	-	TRBJ2-1	CASSLSLAGAGEQFF	TGTGCCAGCAGTTTATCTCTAGCGGGAGCTGGAGAGCAGTTCTTC
TRBV7-8	-	once	TRBJ2-1	CASSLEAHSSYNEQFF	TGTGCCAGCAGCTTAGAAGCGCATTCCTCCTACAATGAGCAGTTCTTC
TRBV5-1	TRBD1	once	TRBJ1-4	CASSQTGPELGREKLFF	TGCGCCAGCAGCCAGACAGGGCCGGAACTGGGTCGTGAAAAACTGTTTTTT
TRBV7-9	-	-	TRBJ1-4	CASSLGWSGDKLFF	TGTGCCAGCAGCTTAGGTTGGTCAGGGGATAAACTGTTTTTT
TRBV18	-	-	TRBJ1-4	CASSPANGQGEKLFF	TGTGCCAGCTCCCCCGCTAATGGTCAGGGAGAAAAACTGTTTTTT
TRBV7-3	-	-	TRBJ1-2	CASGMGPPTNYGYTF	TGTGCCAGCGGGATGGGGCCTCCAACTAACTATGGCTACACCTTC
TRBV7-8	-	-	TRBJ2-3	CASSRGALTDTQYF	TGTGCCAGCAGCCGGGGCGCTTTAACAGATACGCAGTATTTT
TRBV27	TRBD1	-	TRBJ1-2	CASRGLVQGANYGYTF	TGTGCCAGCAGAGGCCTAGTACAGGGGGCAAACTATGGCTACACCTTC
TRBV7-9	-	-	TRBJ2-5	CASSLLQGLIRFETQYF	TGTGCCAGCAGCTTATTACAGGGTTTAATACGGTTTGAGACCCAGTACTTC
TRBV5-4	-	-	TRBJ1-1	CASSFSDVYMNTEAFF	TGTGCCAGCAGCTTCAGCGACGTATACATGAACACTGAAGCTTTCTTT
TRBV24-1	-	-	TRBJ2-1	CATASPSSYNEQFF	TGTGCCACCGCGTCTCCAAGCTCCTACAATGAGCAGTTCTTC
TRBV2	-	-	TRBJ2-4	CASSPPPADIQYF	TGTGCCAGCAGTCCCCCCCCAGCGGACATTCAGTACTTC
TRBV7-4	TRBD2	-	TRBJ2-1	CASSLVSGRDNEQFF	TGTGCCAGCAGCTTAGTTAGCGGGAGGGACAATGAGCAGTTCTTC
TRBV5-1	-	-	TRBJ1-1	CASSLGTANTEAFF	TGCGCCAGCAGCTTGGGGACAGCGAACACTGAAGCTTTCTTT
TRBV7-3	-	-	TRBJ2-2	CASSLTYRDDGELFF	TGTGCCAGCAGCTTAACGTACCGGGATGACGGGGAGCTGTTTTTT
TRBV3-1/TRBV3-2	-	-	TRBJ2-5	CASSQVEYPETQYF	TGTGCCAGCAGCCAAGTTGAGTACCCGGAGACCCAGTACTTC
TRBV5-6	-	-	TRBJ2-5	CASSKDFLETQYF	TGTGCCAGCAGCAAGGACTTCCTGGAGACCCAGTACTTC
TRBV2	TRBD1	-	TRBJ2-5	CASIQPGTALETQYF	TGTGCCAGCATCCAACCCGGGACAGCTCTAGAGACCCAGTACTTC
TRBV5-1	-	-	TRBJ2-7	CASSLGREAGQYF	TGCGCCAGCAGCTTGGGGCGAGAGGCGGGGCAGTACTTC
TRBV15	TRBD1	-	TRBJ2-6	CAVRDSNSGANVLTF	TGTGCCGTTCGGGACAGCAACTCTGGGGCCAACGTCCTGACTTTC
TRBV28	TRBD1	-	TRBJ2-7	CASRQGVPTYEQYF	TGTGCCAGCAGACAGGGGGTACCTACCTACGAGCAGTACTTC
TRBV7-2	-	-	TRBJ1-1	CASSQDSPGGTFF	TGTGCCAGCAGCCAGGACAGCCCTGGGGGAACTTTCTTT
TRBV5-1	TRBD1	-	TRBJ2-1	CASSMTRGREQFF	TGCGCCAGCAGCATGACGAGGGGGCGTGAGCAGTTCTTC
TRBV2	-	-	TRBJ2-1	CASSDDSSYNEQFF	TGTGCCAGCAGTGACGACTCCTCCTACAATGAGCAGTTCTTC
TRBV5-1	TRBD2	-	TRBJ2-1	CASSFGEGEQFF	TGCGCCAGCAGCTTTGGGGAGGGCGAGCAGTTCTTC
TRBV5-1	TRBD1	once	TRBJ2-2	CASSARDRDTGELFF	TGCGCCAGCAGCGCCCGGGACAGAGACACCGGGGAGCTGTTTTTT
TRBV5-1	-	-	TRBJ2-1	CASSFGGSNEQFF	TGCGCCAGCAGCTTCGGCGGCAGCAATGAGCAGTTCTTC
TRBV7-7	TRBD2	-	TRBJ2-3	CASSPSGSTDTQYF	TGTGCTAGCAGCCCTAGCGGGAGCACAGATACGCAGTATTTT
TRBV9	-	-	TRBJ1-4	CASSVATGRREKLFF	TGTGCCAGCAGCGTAGCAACAGGGAGACGTGAAAAACTGTTTTTT
TRBV7-2	-	-	TRBJ1-5	CASSLEANRVLSNQPQHF	TGTGCCAGCAGCTTAGAGGCCAACAGGGTTTTGAGCAATCAGCCCCAGCATTTT
TRBV5-1	-	-	TRBJ1-2	CASSLGGYGYTF	TGCGCCAGCAGCTTAGGCGGCTATGGCTACACCTTC
TRBV28	TRBD1	many	TRBJ1-3	CASSFQGAGNTIYF	TGTGCCAGCAGTTTTCAGGGGGCTGGAAACACCATATATTTT